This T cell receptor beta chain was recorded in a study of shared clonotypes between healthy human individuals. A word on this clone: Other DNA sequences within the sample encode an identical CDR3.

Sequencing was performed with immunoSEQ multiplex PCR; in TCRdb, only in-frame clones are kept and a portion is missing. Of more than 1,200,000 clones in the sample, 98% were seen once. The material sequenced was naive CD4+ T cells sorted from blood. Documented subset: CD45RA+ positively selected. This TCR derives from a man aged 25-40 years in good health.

The CDR3 DNA follows: TGCGCCAGCAGCTTGGGGGGAGTAGCAGATACGCAGTATTTT. This codes for CASSLGGVADTQYF. The rearrangement links TRBV5-1 to TRBJ2-3; tentatively, D is TRBD2 (5 bases). The length of the CDR3 is 14 residues. Trimming took off 0 bases at V and 4 bases at J, with 9 bases between the two ends. Germline V gene sequence: CDR1 SGHRS, CDR2 YFSETQ.